These 20 T cell receptor beta chains were all obtained from the same sample, sequenced in a study of shared clonotypes between healthy human individuals (dated by TCRdb to the early 2020s). The protocol used for the library was the immunoSEQ multiplex PCR assay. This is the immuneACCESS table as TCRdb keeps it, with only in-frame sequences that have V and J called. A part of the clones is gone; compared with another copy, unresolved V genes explain less than half, and the rest is unexplained. The sample includes approximately 2,000,000 clones, with around 92% observed a single time. The leading ten clones occupy 0.37% of the sample. Source material: naive CD4+ T cells from PBMCs. This sample's cell subset or site label indicates: CD45RA+ positively selected. These TCRs come from a man aged 18 to 29 in good health. Some clones in this sample may be carry-over from other donors' samples.

This clone was seen once. The chain employs TRBV27 and TRBJ2-1; the D is unclear. The germline V gene encodes CDR1 MNHEY and CDR2 SMNVEV (reference sequence). The V end lost 3 bases, the J end lost 9 bases, and 12 bases lay between the germline ends. The CDR3 has 13 residues. CDR3 nucleotide sequence: TGTGCCAGCAGTTTGGCGAGCTCGGCTGAGCAGTTCTTC. This translates into CASSLASSAEQFF.

The chain carries TRBV27 and TRBJ1-1; D perhaps matches TRBD1 (5 bases). CDR1 is MNHEY, CDR2 SMNVEV, per germline (reference sequence). V lost 1 base and J 5 bases, leaving 17 bases between the germline ends. The CDR3 consists of 16 residues. The CDR3 DNA reads TGTGCCAGCAGTTTATACATCCCAGGGTGGGGAACTGAAGCTTTCTTT. Translation gives CASSLYIPGWGTEAFF.

This clone was found once. The CDR3 is CASSLSPKETQYF. The DNA for the CDR3 is TGTGCCAGCAGCTTATCCCCAAAAGAGACCCAGTACTTC. The chain links TRBV7-3 to TRBJ2-5; no definite D call. Germline lookup yields CDR1 SGHTA and CDR2 FQGTGA. The CDR3 is made up of 13 amino acids. Trimming removed 2 bases at V and 3 bases at J, with 7 bases between.

This sequence joins TRBV2 and TRBJ2-3, with 7 bases identical to TRBD1. The junction had 7 bases not matched to a gene; V was cut back by 7 bases and J by 3 bases. CDR1 and CDR2 (germline): SNHLY, FYNNEI. The CDR3 contains 14 residues. The CDR3: CASIRDRDTDTQYF. The CDR3 nucleotides are TGTGCCAGCATACGGGACAGAGATACAGATACGCAGTATTTT.

The chain joins TRBV28 to TRBJ2-1; D gene ambiguous. V lost 1 base, J lost 6 bases, and 4 bases lay in between. The germline gives CDR1 MDHEN, CDR2 SYDVKM. The CDR3 is 12 amino acids. The CDR3 loop is CASSLYFNEQFF. The CDR3 coding sequence is TGTGCCAGCAGTTTATATTTCAATGAGCAGTTCTTC.

The chain joins TRBV27 to TRBJ2-7; 7 nucleotides line up with TRBD1. This CDR3 region has 12 residues. V was pared by 4 bases and J by 6 bases, with 3 bases of the junction left unmatched. Germline loops: CDR1 MNHEY, CDR2 SMNVEV (reference sequence). In nucleotides, the CDR3 is TGTGCCAGCAGTTCACACAGGGGCGAGCAGTACTTC. Encoded protein: CASSSHRGEQYF.

The chain has TRBV10-3 and TRBJ1-2, with TRBD1 identical over 7 bases. The V segment lost 3 bases and the J segment 0 bases; nucleotides outside the gene matches: 4. Germline values: CDR1 ENHRY, CDR2 SYGVKD. CDR3 length equals 15 residues. Here the CDR3 reads CAISDSTGANYGYTF. In DNA, the CDR3 is TGTGCCATCAGTGACAGTACAGGGGCTAACTATGGCTACACCTTC.

V gene TRBV10-2 combines with J gene TRBJ2-1; possible D gene TRBD2, 5 bases. This CDR3 has 15 residues. Germline-derived CDR1 and CDR2 are WSHSY and SAAADI. V was pared by 3 bases and J by 7 bases, with 16 bases between. The CDR3 here is CASSDWRAPGNEQFF. As DNA, the CDR3 is TGCGCCAGCAGTGACTGGCGGGCACCGGGGAATGAGCAGTTCTTC.

This chain connects TRBV6-5 to TRBJ1-6, with D perhaps TRBD1 (6 bases). This CDR3 region has 13 residues. V was pared by 4 bases and J by 14 bases, with 15 bases between. Germline values: CDR1 MNHEY, CDR2 SVGAGI. The CDR3: CASSWGAGDTLHF. The CDR3 nucleotides read TGTGCCAGCAGTTGGGGGGCCGGGGACACCCTCCACTTT.

As to this clone: A read error may account for a junction end that differs from germline. This rearrangement joins TRBV5-1 to TRBJ2-1; perhaps D is TRBD1 or TRBD2 (5 bases each). The CDR3 spans 11 residues. Germline assignment: CDR1 SGHRS and CDR2 YFSETQ. The CDR3 DNA sequence: TGCGCCAGCAGCTTAGGTAGCGAGGGGATCTTC. This encodes CASSLGSEGIF.

V gene TRBV14 combines with J gene TRBJ2-2; D perhaps matches TRBD2 (5 bases). Germline V CDR1 and CDR2: SGHDN, FVKESK. This CDR3 spans 14 amino acids. Trimming took off 3 bases at V and 4 bases at J, with 9 bases between the two ends. Here the CDR3 reads CASSQRVLTGELFF. CDR3 nucleotides: TGTGCCAGCAGCCAGCGGGTCCTCACCGGGGAGCTGTTTTTT.

This clone was detected only a few times. DNA of the CDR3: TGCGCCAGCAGCTTACAGGAGGACACTGAAGCTTTCTTT. Protein product: CASSLQEDTEAFF. The V gene is TRBV5-1, the J gene TRBJ1-1; perhaps TRBD1 as D (5 bases). Trimming removed 2 bases at V and 3 bases at J, with 8 bases between. Germline V CDR1 and CDR2: SGHRS, YFSETQ. This CDR3 contains 13 residues.

The chain uses TRBV18 and TRBJ2-5; unclear D gene. The assigned J gene may be wrong: the sequence end matches TRBJ2-7 better. The V gene's germline CDR1 is KGHSH and CDR2 LQKENI. The CDR3 extends over 13 amino acids. CDR3 residues: CASHPAQSYEQYF. In DNA, the CDR3 is TGTGCCAGCCACCCAGCGCAGTCCTACGAGCAGTACTTC.

V gene TRBV4-1 combines with J gene TRBJ2-5; the D gene is possibly TRBD2 (6 bases). Germline-derived CDR1 and CDR2 are MGHRA and YSYEKL. The CDR3 loop spans 16 amino acids. V was pared by 3 bases and J by 5 bases, with 19 bases between. The CDR3, as DNA: TGCGCCAGCAGCCAGGCGGACACCCGGGAGTGGGAGACCCAGTACTTC. Protein sequence: CASSQADTREWETQYF.

The rearrangement uses TRBV9 and TRBJ1-3; D ambiguous. The CDR3 has 17 amino acids. CDR1 SGDLS and CDR2 YYNGEE come from the germline V gene. Trimming cost V 4 bases and J 0 bases, with 17 bases left between them. The CDR3 nucleotides read TGTGCCAGCAGCTCCCATCCACTTGCTAGCTCTGGAAACACCATATATTTT. Amino acids: CASSSHPLASSGNTIYF.

V is TRBV6-5 and J is TRBJ2-1, with D possibly TRBD1 on 5 matching bases. The germline CDR1 and CDR2 sequences are MNHEY and SVGAGI. The CDR3 loop spans 13 amino acids. Trimming left V 8 bases short and J 7 bases short, with 15 bases between. CDR3 DNA sequence: TGTGCCAGCCGTGATGGGGCTCGGAATGAGCAGTTCTTC. Encoded protein: CASRDGARNEQFF.

The V and J genes are TRBV4-2 and TRBJ2-5, with 8 nucleotides matching TRBD1. The CDR3 runs to 19 residues. Germline V lookup: CDR1 LGHNA, CDR2 YNFKEQ. V dropped 4 bases and J dropped 5; count of bases not matched to a gene: 21. The CDR3 is CASSLRPLMTGAAVETQYF. The CDR3 bases are TGTGCCAGCAGCCTAAGACCCCTGATGACAGGGGCCGCCGTTGAGACCCAGTACTTC.

The chain combines TRBV28 with TRBJ2-5, with D maybe TRBD1 (5 bases). Per germline, CDR1 MDHEN and CDR2 SYDVKM. V lost 5 bases to trimming and J lost 4 bases, with 17 bases between them. The CDR3 runs 15 residues. The CDR3 nucleotides are TGTGCCAGCAGTCCGAAACTACAGGTCCGAGAGACCCAGTACTTC. Its protein is CASSPKLQVRETQYF.

Points on this clone: Other nucleotide sequences from this sample produce the same CDR3. V is TRBV15 and J is TRBJ2-1, with D hard to call. The ends were cut back, 1 base at V and 6 bases at J, with 4 bases in the middle. CDR3 length: 12 amino acids. The germline CDR1 and CDR2 sequences are LNHNV and YYDKDF (reference sequence). The DNA of the CDR3 is TGTGCCACCAGCAGAGGGCCCAATGAGCAGTTCTTC. Its protein product is CATSRGPNEQFF.

The chain's CDR3 is CASSPNRGQNTEAFF. The DNA of the CDR3 is TGTGCCAGTAGTCCCAACCGGGGACAGAACACTGAAGCTTTCTTT. The V call is TRBV19, the J call TRBJ1-1; a weak D match, TRBD1 (6 bases). CDR1 is LNHDA, CDR2 SQIVND, per germline (reference sequence). V lost 5 bases, J lost 1 base, and 14 bases lay in between. This CDR3 spans 15 amino acids. The whole variable domain, filled in from reference TRBV19 and TRBJ1-1, reads DGGITQSPKYLFRKEGQNVTLSCEQNLNHDAMYWYRQDPGQGLRLIYYSQIVNDFQKGDIAEGYSVSREKKESFPLTVTSAQKNPTAFYLCASSPNRGQNTEAFFGQGTRLTVV.